The TCR beta chain under discussion was sequenced for a study of blood T cells in healthy people across ages. Whole-study results and caveats: Older individuals had lower TCR beta diversity per million T cells (the decline was roughly linear).

Points on this clonotype: Antigen unknown.

Trimming removed 3 bases from V and 6 bases from J, with 16 bases in between. The CDR3 spans 16 residues. Germline V gene sequence: CDR1 KGHDR, CDR2 SFDVKD. Primed by a sample-barcoded 5' primer and a J-beta primer mix, a second PCR proceeded for roughly 7 to 11 cycles. MiXCR, run by TCRdb on the 5' RACE reads, gives a single entry per CDR3 protein. The table has 720,000 or so distinct CDR3 sequences, 40% to 50% seen once. The chain combines TRBV24-1 with TRBJ2-2; tentative D call: TRBD2 (5 bases). The receptor was derived from a man at least 80 years old in good health. The sample comprised blood. The CDR3 DNA reads TGTGCCACCAGTGATCCCAGGCTAGCCATTGCCGGGGAGCTGTTTTTT. Translated: CATSDPRLAIAGELFF.